Included here is one TCR beta chain sequence, with context. The antigen is not known. The sample is drawn from a study of cytomegalovirus exposure and HLA in healthy donors. Each donor was healthy, and each was a bone marrow donor. Broader study findings: Most observed TCR sequences were rare, whereas some public TCRs were detected in many donors.

The PCR had 60 Vbeta and 13 Jbeta primers. Sequencing was performed with immunoSEQ multiplex PCR; in TCRdb, only in-frame clones are kept and a portion is missing. The sample includes some 170,000 clones, roughly 79% of them seen just once. The sample comprised PBMCs. The clonotype comes from a woman younger than 35 in good health and CMV-seropositive.

This CDR3 is CASSPFFAGNTEAFF. The CDR3 bases are TGTGCCAGCTCACCTTTTTTTGCGGGAAACACTGAAGCTTTCTTT. V usage is TRBV18 and J usage is TRBJ1-1; no reliable D call. Germline CDR1 is KGHSH and CDR2 is LQKENI. The V end was cut by 3 bases, the J end by 2 bases, with 13 bases between. The CDR3 runs 15 residues.